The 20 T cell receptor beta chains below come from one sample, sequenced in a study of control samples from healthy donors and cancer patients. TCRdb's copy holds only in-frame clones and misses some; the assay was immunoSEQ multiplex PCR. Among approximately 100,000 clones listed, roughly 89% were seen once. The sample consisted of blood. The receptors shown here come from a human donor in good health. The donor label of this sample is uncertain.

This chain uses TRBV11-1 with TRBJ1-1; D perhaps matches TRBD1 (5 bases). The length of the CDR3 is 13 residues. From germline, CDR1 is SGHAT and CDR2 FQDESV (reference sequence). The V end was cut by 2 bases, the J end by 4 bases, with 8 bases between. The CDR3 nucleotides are TGTGCCAGCAGCTTACCAGGGCCCACTGAAGCTTTCTTT. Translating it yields CASSLPGPTEAFF. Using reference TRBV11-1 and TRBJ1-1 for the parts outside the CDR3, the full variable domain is EAEVAQSPRYKITEKSQAVAFWCDPISGHATLYWYRQILGQGPELLVQFQDESVVDDSQLPKDRFSAERLKGVDSTLKIQPAELGDSAMYLCASSLPGPTEAFFGQGTRLTVV.

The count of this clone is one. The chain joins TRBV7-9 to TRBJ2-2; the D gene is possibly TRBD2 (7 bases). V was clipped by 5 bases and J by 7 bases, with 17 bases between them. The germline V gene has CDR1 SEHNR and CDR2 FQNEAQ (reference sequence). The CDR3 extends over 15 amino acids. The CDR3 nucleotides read TGTGCCAGCAGCCCTCGGGGGGCGGCGGGCGGGGAGCTGTTTTTT. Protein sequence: CASSPRGAAGGELFF.

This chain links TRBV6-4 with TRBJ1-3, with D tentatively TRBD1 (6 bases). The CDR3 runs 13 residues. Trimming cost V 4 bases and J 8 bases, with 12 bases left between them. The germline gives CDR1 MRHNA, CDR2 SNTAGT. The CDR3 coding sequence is TGTGCCAGCAGTGGGGACATGGGGGACACCATATATTTT. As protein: CASSGDMGDTIYF.

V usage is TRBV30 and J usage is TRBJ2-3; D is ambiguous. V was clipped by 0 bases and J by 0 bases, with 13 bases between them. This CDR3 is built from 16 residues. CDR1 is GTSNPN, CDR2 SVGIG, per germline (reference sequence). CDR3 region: CAWSVFRQASTDTQYF. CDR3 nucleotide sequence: TGTGCCTGGAGTGTATTCCGGCAAGCTAGCACAGATACGCAGTATTTT.

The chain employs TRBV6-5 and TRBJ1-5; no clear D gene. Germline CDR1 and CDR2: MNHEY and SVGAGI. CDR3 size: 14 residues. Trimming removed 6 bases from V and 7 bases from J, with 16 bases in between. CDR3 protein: CASRDNLIGQPQHF. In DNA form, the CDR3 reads TGTGCCAGCAGAGACAATTTAATCGGGCAGCCCCAGCATTTT.

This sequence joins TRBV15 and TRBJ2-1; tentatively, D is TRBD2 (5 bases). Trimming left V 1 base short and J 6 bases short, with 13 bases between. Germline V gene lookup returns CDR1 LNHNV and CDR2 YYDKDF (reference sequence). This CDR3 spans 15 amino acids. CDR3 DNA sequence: TGTGCCACCAGCAGAGGATCCGGGATACCCAATGAGCAGTTCTTC. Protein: CATSRGSGIPNEQFF.

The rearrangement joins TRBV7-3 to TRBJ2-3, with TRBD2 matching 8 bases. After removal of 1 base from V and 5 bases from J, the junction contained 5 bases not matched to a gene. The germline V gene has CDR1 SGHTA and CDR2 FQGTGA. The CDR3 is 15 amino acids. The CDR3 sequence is CASSLSLAGKDTQYF. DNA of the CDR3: TGTGCCAGCAGCTTAAGCCTAGCGGGCAAAGATACGCAGTATTTT.

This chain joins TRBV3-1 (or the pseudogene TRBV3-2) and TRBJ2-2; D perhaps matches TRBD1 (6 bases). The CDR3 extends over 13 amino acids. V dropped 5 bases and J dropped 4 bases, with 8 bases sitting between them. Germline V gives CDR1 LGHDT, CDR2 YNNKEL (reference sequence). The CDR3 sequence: CASSVRGTGELFF. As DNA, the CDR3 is TGTGCCAGCAGCGTCAGGGGCACCGGGGAGCTGTTTTTT.

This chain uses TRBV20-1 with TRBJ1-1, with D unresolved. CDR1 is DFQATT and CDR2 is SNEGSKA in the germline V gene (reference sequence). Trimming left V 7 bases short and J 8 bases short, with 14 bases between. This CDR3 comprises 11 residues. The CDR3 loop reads CSVSILAEAFF. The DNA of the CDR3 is TGCAGTGTTTCCATTCTGGCAGAAGCTTTCTTT.

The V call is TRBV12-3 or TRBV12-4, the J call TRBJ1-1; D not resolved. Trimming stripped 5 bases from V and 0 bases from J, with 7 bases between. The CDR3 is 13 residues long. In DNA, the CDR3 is TGTGCCAGCAGTAGAGACGTGAACACTGAAGCTTTCTTT. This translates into CASSRDVNTEAFF.

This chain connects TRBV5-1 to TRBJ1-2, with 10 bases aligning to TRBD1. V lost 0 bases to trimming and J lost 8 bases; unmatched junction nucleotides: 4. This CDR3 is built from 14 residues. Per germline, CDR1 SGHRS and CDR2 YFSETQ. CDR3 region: CASSLAGTGDGYTF. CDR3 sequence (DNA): TGCGCCAGCAGCTTGGCCGGGACAGGGGACGGCTACACCTTC.

CDR3: CASSQSRQNTEAFF. CDR3 in DNA: TGTGCCAGCAGCCAATCGCGGCAGAACACTGAAGCTTTCTTT. The chain joins TRBV16 to TRBJ1-1; D is unclear. CDR1 and CDR2 from the germline V gene are KGHSY and FQNENV. The CDR3 extends over 14 amino acids. V was pared by 0 bases and J by 1 base, with 6 bases between.

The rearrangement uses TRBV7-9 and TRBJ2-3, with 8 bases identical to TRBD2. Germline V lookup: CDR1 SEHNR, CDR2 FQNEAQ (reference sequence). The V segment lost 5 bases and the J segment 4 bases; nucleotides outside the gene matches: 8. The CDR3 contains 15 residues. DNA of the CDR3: TGTGCCAGCAGCCGTCTCGGGGGGGAGTCAGATACGCAGTATTTT. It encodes CASSRLGGESDTQYF.

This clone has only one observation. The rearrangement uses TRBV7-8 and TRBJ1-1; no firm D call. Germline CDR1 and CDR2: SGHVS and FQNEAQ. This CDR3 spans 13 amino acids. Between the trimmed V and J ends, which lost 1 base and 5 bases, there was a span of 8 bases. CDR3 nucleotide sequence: TGTGCCAGCAGCTTAGGGGCGCGGACTGAAGCTTTCTTT. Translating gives CASSLGARTEAFF.

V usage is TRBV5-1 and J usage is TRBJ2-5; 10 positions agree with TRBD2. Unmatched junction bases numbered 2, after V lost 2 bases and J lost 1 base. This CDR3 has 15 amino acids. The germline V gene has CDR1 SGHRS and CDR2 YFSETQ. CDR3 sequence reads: CASSLAGGTQETQYF. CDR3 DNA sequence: TGCGCCAGCAGCTTAGCGGGGGGGACCCAAGAGACCCAGTACTTC.

This CDR3 reads CASSLASGTNYNSPLHF. The CDR3 DNA follows: TGTGCCAGCAGCTTGGCCTCGGGTACTAACTATAATTCACCCCTCCACTTT. The V call is TRBV5-4, the J call TRBJ1-6; D is unclear. The V gene lost 0 bases and the J gene lost 3 bases, with 13 bases spanning the gap. This CDR3 region has 17 residues. Looked up from germline, CDR1 is SGHNT and CDR2 is YYREEE (reference sequence).

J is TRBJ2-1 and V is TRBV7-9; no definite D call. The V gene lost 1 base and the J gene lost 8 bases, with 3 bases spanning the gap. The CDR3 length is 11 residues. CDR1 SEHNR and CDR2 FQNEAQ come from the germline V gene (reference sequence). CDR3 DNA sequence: TGTGCCAGCAGCTTAGTCCATGAGCAGTTCTTC. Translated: CASSLVHEQFF.

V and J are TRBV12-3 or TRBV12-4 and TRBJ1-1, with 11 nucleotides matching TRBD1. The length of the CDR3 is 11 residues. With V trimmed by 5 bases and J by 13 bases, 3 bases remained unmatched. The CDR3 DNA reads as TGTGCCAGCAGTGTGGGACAGGGGGGTTTCTTT. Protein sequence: CASSVGQGGFF.

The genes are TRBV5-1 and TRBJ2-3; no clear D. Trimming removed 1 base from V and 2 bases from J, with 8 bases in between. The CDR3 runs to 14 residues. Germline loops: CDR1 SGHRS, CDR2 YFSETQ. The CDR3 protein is CASSLTPFTDTQYF. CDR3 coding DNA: TGCGCCAGCAGCTTGACCCCTTTCACAGATACGCAGTATTTT.

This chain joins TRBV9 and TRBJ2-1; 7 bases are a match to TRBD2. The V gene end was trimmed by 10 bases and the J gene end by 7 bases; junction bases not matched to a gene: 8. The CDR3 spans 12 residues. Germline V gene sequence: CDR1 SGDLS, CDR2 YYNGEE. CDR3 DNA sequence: TGTGCCTGCGGGGGTTATTCTAATGAGCAGTTCTTC. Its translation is CACGGYSNEQFF.